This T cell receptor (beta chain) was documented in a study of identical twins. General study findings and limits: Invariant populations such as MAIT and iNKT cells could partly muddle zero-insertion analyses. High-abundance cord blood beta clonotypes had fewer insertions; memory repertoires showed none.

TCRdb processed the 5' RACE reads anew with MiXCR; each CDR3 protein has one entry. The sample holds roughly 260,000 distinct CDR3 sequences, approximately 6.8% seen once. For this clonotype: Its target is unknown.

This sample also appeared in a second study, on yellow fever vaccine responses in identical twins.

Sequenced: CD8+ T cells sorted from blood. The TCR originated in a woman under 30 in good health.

CDR3 nucleotides: TGTGCCAGCAGCTTAGCGGGGATGGCTAGCGGGACCAGCACAGATACGCAGTATTTT. It encodes CASSLAGMASGTSTDTQYF. V usage is TRBV11-1 and J usage is TRBJ2-3; 9 nucleotides line up with TRBD2. The ends lost 0 bases at V and 0 bases at J; junction bases unmatched: 10. From germline, CDR1 is SGHAT and CDR2 FQDESV (reference sequence). The CDR3 spans 19 residues.